This is a list of T cell receptor beta chains from one sample in a study of blood T cell repertoires in COVID-19. Using immunoSEQ multiplex PCR, the repertoire was profiled, and TCRdb retains in-frame clones only, with some absent. There are about 180,000 clones in the sample; 80% to 90% occur only once, and more than 7.5% lies in the top ten. What was sequenced was peripheral blood. The receptors here all came from a man aged 50-59 years with active or convalescent COVID-19. Both conserved end residues are part of each CDR3. A D gene is named only where the DNA matches it firmly. Clone size is given for some rows only: seen once, a few or many times, or a class if the clone is expanded.

j_call v_call d_call clone_size cdr3_nt cdr3_aa
TRBJ2-7 TRBV7-9 TRBD2 NA TGTGCCAGCAGCTCCCCAGGACTAGCGGGAAGGTACGAGCAGTACTTC CASSSPGLAGRYEQYF
TRBJ1-2 TRBV4-3 TRBD1 NA TGCGCCAGCAGCCAAGTTACAGGGGAGGACTATGGCTACACCTTC CASSQVTGEDYGYTF
TRBJ1-5 TRBV4-1 TRBD1 NA TGCGCCAGCAGCCCGGGACAGACCTATAGCAATCAGCCCCAGCATTTT CASSPGQTYSNQPQHF
TRBJ2-7 TRBV27 TRBD1 once TGTGCCAGCAGCCCGACAGGGGTGGAAAAGCAGTACTTC CASSPTGVEKQYF
TRBJ2-3 TRBV27 NA once TGTGCCAGCAGTTTGAGGTCGACAGGCACAGATACGCAGTATTTT CASSLRSTGTDTQYF
TRBJ2-7 TRBV7-9 NA NA TGTGCCAGCAGCTTAGCAGGGGGACCCAAGAGGGCCGAGCAGTACTTC CASSLAGGPKRAEQYF
TRBJ2-7 TRBV4-2 TRBD2 NA TGTGCCAGCAGCCAAGATGGTAGCGGGGGGGTTTACGAGCAGTACTTC CASSQDGSGGVYEQYF
TRBJ2-2 TRBV5-4 TRBD2 once TGTGCCAGCAGCTTGGGGGGACTAGCGGGAACCGGGGAGCTGTTTTTT CASSLGGLAGTGELFF
TRBJ1-2 TRBV4-2 NA few TGTGCCAGCAGCCAAGAAGGACTGCCGGGGACCTTC CASSQEGLPGTF
TRBJ1-6 TRBV6-5 NA once TGTGCCAGCAGGGAGCAGGGTTCTAATTCACCCCTCCACTTT CASREQGSNSPLHF
TRBJ2-1 TRBV3-1/TRBV3-2 TRBD1 once TGTGCCAGCAGCCGTGGACAGGGGGCGCTTAATGAGCAGTTCTTC CASSRGQGALNEQFF
TRBJ1-5 TRBV19 NA NA TGTGCCAGTAAAGGACAGAATCTCAATCAGCCCCAGCATTTT CASKGQNLNQPQHF
TRBJ2-3 TRBV13 TRBD2 NA TGTGCCAGCAGCTCCCAGGGACTAGTCACAGATACGCAGTATTTT CASSSQGLVTDTQYF
TRBJ1-5 TRBV30 NA NA TGTGCCTGGGAACTAAAGGGGAACGGCCAGCCCCAGCATTTT CAWELKGNGQPQHF
TRBJ1-2 TRBV6-6 NA NA TGTGCCAGCAGTTACCGAGGGTCCGGCTATGGCTACACCTTC CASSYRGSGYGYTF
TRBJ2-5 TRBV5-4 TRBD2 NA TGTGCCAGCAGCTCTGGACTAGCGGGAGAAGAGACCCAGTACTTC CASSSGLAGEETQYF
TRBJ2-2 TRBV9 NA NA TGTGCCAGCAGCGTAGAGGGACAGAACACCGGGGAGCTGTTTTTT CASSVEGQNTGELFF
TRBJ2-7 TRBV27 NA NA TGTGCCAGCAGTCCAGGGAGGGGGGGGTACGAGCAGTACTTC CASSPGRGGYEQYF
TRBJ1-5 TRBV30 NA NA TGTGCCTGGAGCGGGGGTAGCAATCAGCCCCAGCATTTT CAWSGGSNQPQHF
TRBJ2-3 TRBV27 NA NA TGTGCCAGCAGCCTTACCGGCAGGGGATCCACAGATACGCAGTATTTT CASSLTGRGSTDTQYF
TRBJ2-7 TRBV19 TRBD1 NA TGTGCCAGTAGTTGGGGACAGGGGAGAGGAGAGCAGTACTTC CASSWGQGRGEQYF
TRBJ1-3 TRBV27 TRBD1 NA TGTGCCAGCAGTCAAGACAGGGGTAGGGGAAACACCATATATTTT CASSQDRGRGNTIYF
TRBJ2-7 TRBV4-2 TRBD2 NA TGTGCCAGCAGCCAAGATCTTGAGCGGGAGGGCCTTCGAGAGCAGTACTTC CASSQDLEREGLREQYF
TRBJ1-2 TRBV28 TRBD1 NA TGTGCCAGCAGTTCACCGGGACAGCAGAAACAGGGTGGCTACACCTTC CASSSPGQQKQGGYTF
TRBJ2-2 TRBV10-3 TRBD2 NA TGTGCCACCCTACCCAACTTCGGGACTAGCGGGAGTAGCACCGGGGAGCTGTTTTTT CATLPNFGTSGSSTGELFF
TRBJ2-1 TRBV5-5 TRBD1 NA TGTGCCAGCAGCATCACGGACAGGCCCTACAATGAGCAGTTCTTC CASSITDRPYNEQFF
TRBJ1-5 TRBV19 TRBD1 few TGTGCCAGTAGTACCCAGGGGGGACAGCCCCAGCATTTT CASSTQGGQPQHF
TRBJ2-7 TRBV27 NA NA TGTGCCAGCTCCCGGGATATCGGATACGAGCAGTACTTC CASSRDIGYEQYF
TRBJ1-5 TRBV30 NA NA TGTGCCTGGAGTGGGGTAGGGGGGCCCCAGCATTTT CAWSGVGGPQHF
TRBJ2-1 TRBV5-1 TRBD2 once TGCGCCAGCATAGCGGGTAACTCCTACAATGAGCAGTTCTTC CASIAGNSYNEQFF
TRBJ2-5 TRBV15 NA NA TGTGCCACCAGCAGAGATATAATCCAAGAGACCCAGTACTTC CATSRDIIQETQYF
TRBJ1-1 TRBV3-1/TRBV3-2 NA NA TGTGCCAGCAGCCAAATGGACCGGAATCTGCGGGGGACTGAAGCTTTCTTT CASSQMDRNLRGTEAFF
TRBJ2-3 TRBV27 NA NA TGTGCCAGCGTTCTTGCGGACCCTAGCACAGATACGCTGTATTTT CASVLADPSTDTLYF
TRBJ2-1 TRBV12-5 NA NA TGTGCTAGTGGTTTGGTTATCATGGAGAGCTCCTACAATGAGCAGTTCTTC CASGLVIMESSYNEQFF
TRBJ1-3 TRBV3-1/TRBV3-2 NA NA TGTGCCAGCAGCCAAGTTCGTGGAAACACCATATATTTT CASSQVRGNTIYF
TRBJ2-1 TRBV29-1 TRBD1 NA TGCAGCGTTGTGGGACAGACTAACTACAATGAGCAGTTCTTC CSVVGQTNYNEQFF
TRBJ1-2 TRBV12-3/TRBV12-4 NA NA TGTGCCAGCAGTTTATTCGGGGTAGGAGGCTACACCTTC CASSLFGVGGYTF
TRBJ1-5 TRBV12-5 NA NA TGTGCTAGTGCACCAATAGAGGGTAGCAATCAGCCCCAGCATTTT CASAPIEGSNQPQHF
TRBJ2-5 TRBV12-3/TRBV12-4 NA NA TGTGCCAGCAGTTTAGGACAGCAAGAGACCCAGTACTTC CASSLGQQETQYF
TRBJ2-1 TRBV4-1 NA NA TGCGCCAGCAGCCAAGATCTTTCTGGGGCGACCTACAATGAGCAGTTCTTC CASSQDLSGATYNEQFF
TRBJ2-7 TRBV5-1 TRBD1 few TGCGCCAGCAGCCGAGGGGGCAGGGACGAGCAGTACTTC CASSRGGRDEQYF
TRBJ1-2 TRBV6-1 NA NA TGTGCCAGCAGTGAAATCCGGGAGAAAAATGGCTACACCTTC CASSEIREKNGYTF